This passage covers 3 T cell receptor beta chains from one sample sequenced in a study of tumor-infiltrating lymphocytes in primary liver carcinoma. The blood RNA (from unsorted whole blood) was obtained, and germline DNA was also extracted. TCR beta cDNA was prepared out of roughly 0.45 ug total RNA by means of a constant-region primer. Three nested multiplex PCR rounds, a slightly modified ARM-PCR, produced the libraries for TCR beta. Primers for the first two PCR rounds were TRBV1-TRBV30 forward primers and a C-beta reverse primer (around 10 cycles per round). TCRdb re-derived calls from the multiplex PCR reads in MiXCR, one entry per CDR3 protein. The sample consists of 300,000 to 400,000 distinct CDR3 sequences, almost 65% of them appearing once. Material for sequencing was peripheral blood. These receptors all stem from a man aged 35-49 years with primary liver carcinoma and hepatitis B virus infection.

Of note for this clonotype: A much larger clone differs by one base, so this may be a read error. The chain has TRBV29-1 and TRBJ2-7; D unresolved. The length of the CDR3 is 12 residues. Per germline, CDR1 SQVTM and CDR2 ANQGSEA. The ends were cut back, 8 bases at V and 0 bases at J, with 11 bases in the middle. The CDR3 region is CSIAASSYEQYF. The CDR3 DNA sequence: TGCAGCATTGCCGCAAGCTCCTACGAGCAGTACTTC.

Of note for this clonotype: Mismatch with germline at one junction end may stem from a read error. The CDR3 sequence: CACSLSGADEQLF. For the CDR3, the DNA is TGTGCCTGCAGCCTATCTGGAGCGGATGAGCAGCTCTTC. The chain uses TRBV11-2 and TRBJ2-1; possibly TRBD2 for D (5 bases). Germline CDR1 and CDR2: SGHAT and FQNNGV. The CDR3 loop spans 13 amino acids.

This clonotype came up a few times. V gene TRBV6-1 combines with J gene TRBJ1-5; 12 nucleotides align to TRBD1. The CDR3 has 17 amino acids. V was clipped by 6 bases and J by 2 bases; unmatched bases: 8. The germline gives CDR1 MNHNS, CDR2 SASEGT. The CDR3 region has the DNA TGTGCCAGCAGAACCGGGACAGGGGGCGCCGGCAATCAGCCCCAGCATTTT. Its protein is CASRTGTGGAGNQPQHF.